This T cell receptor (beta chain) appears in the sequencing data of a study of persistence of HIV-infected CD4 T cells. The CDR3 sequence is 19 residues long. Losses at the gene ends were 5 bases for V and 4 bases for J; bases not matched to a gene: 19. CDR1 and CDR2 (germline): SNHLY, FYNNEI. The immunoSEQ assay was version 4, run in survey mode. Profiling relied on immunoSEQ multiplex PCR, and the TCRdb table lists in-frame clones only, not all of them. Here the sample spans approximately 35,000 clones, about four fifths being singletons. Stimulation used about 9.2 ug/mL lysate from CMV-infected fibroblasts. CD40L/CD69 double-negative CD45RO-high memory CD4+ T cells were collected. Concerning this clone itself: The antigen remains unidentified.

Sequenced here: CD4+ T cells sorted from PBMCs after 18-hour stimulation, sampled from a patient who received antiretroviral therapy. The rearrangement links TRBV2 to TRBJ2-5; 10 positions match TRBD2. This clonotype was sampled from an adult man with HIV who was CMV-seropositive. The CDR3 loop is CASSLSGTSVRRVGETQYF. The CDR3 DNA sequence: TGTGCCAGCAGTTTATCCGGGACTAGCGTTAGGCGGGTCGGAGAGACCCAGTACTTC.